This TCR beta chain originates from a study of shared clonotypes between healthy human individuals. The germline V gene encodes CDR1 GTSNPN and CDR2 SVGIG (reference sequence). V lost 1 base to trimming and J lost 4 bases, with 13 bases between them. The CDR3 extends over 14 amino acids. The quantity of DNA used in unsorted PBMC replicate PCRs was approximately 300 ng, corresponding to tens of thousands of T cell genomes. Profiled with immunoSEQ multiplex PCR; TCRdb holds only in-frame clones, not every one. The sample includes about 490,000 clones, about 84% seen only once; the top ten take over 9.5%.

This receptor was obtained from a woman between 40 and 55 years old in good health. Some clones in this sample may be carry-over from other donors' samples. The chain links TRBV30 to TRBJ2-5; D may be TRBD1 or TRBD2 (5 bases each). Sample: PBMCs. In DNA form, the CDR3 reads TGTGCCTGGAGTGAACTGGGGGTGTTAGAGACCCAGTACTTC. Its translation is CAWSELGVLETQYF.